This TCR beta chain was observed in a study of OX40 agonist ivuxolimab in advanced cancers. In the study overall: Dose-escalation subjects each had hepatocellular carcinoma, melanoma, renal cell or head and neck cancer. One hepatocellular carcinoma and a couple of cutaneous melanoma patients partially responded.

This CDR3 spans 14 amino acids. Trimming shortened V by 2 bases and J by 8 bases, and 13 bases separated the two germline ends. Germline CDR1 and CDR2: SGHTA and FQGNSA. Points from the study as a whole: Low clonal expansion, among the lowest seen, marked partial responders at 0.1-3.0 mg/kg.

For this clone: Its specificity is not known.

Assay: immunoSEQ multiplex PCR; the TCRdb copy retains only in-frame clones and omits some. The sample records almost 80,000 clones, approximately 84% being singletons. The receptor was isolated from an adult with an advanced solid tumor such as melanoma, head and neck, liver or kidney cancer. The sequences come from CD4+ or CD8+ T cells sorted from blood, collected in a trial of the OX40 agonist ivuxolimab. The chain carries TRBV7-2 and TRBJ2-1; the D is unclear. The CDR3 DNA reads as TGTGCCAGCAGCTTATCGAGGCTAAACGATGAGCAGTTCTTC. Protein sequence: CASSLSRLNDEQFF.